This TCR beta chain emerged from a study of T-cell memory formation after mild COVID-19. Study-wide points: Clones that contracted from day 15 to 85 were balanced CD4/CD8, while later expanders leaned CD4+.

V was clipped by 3 bases and J by 6 bases, with 14 bases between them. The CDR3 totals 14 residues. This clonotype was recorded a few times. The antigen is unknown. TCRdb ran MiXCR on the 5' RACE reads and lists one entry per CDR3 protein. The sample holds 450,000 or so distinct CDR3 sequences, roughly 25% seen once. This TCR came from an adult woman who had mild COVID-19 (a few samples of this study predate the infection). Cell type and time point are not known. Material for sequencing was PBMCs or a T cell subset sorted from them (not recorded which). J is TRBJ1-1 and V is TRBV12-3 or TRBV12-4; a weak D match, TRBD1 (6 bases). The CDR3: CASSLWGRSAEAFF. The DNA of the CDR3 is TGTGCCAGCAGTTTGTGGGGGCGTAGCGCTGAAGCTTTCTTT.